This T cell receptor beta chain originates from a study of CD8+ T cells in alopecia areata. Study in general: Treated patients were scored for severity by percent of scalp affected.

V shed 11 bases and J shed 4 bases, with 11 bases lying between them. The CDR3 runs 11 residues. Germline V CDR1 and CDR2: SGHNT, YENEEA. Treatment specified: oral pan-JAK inhibitor, 5-10 mg twice daily. cDNA prepared by RNA extraction and subsequent reverse transcription served as the template for sequencing. Assay used: immunoSEQ multiplex PCR; TCRdb lists only in-frame clones, some missing. The sample contains around 180,000 clones, more than 55% of which appear only once. Sample: CD4+ T cells sorted from blood, taken at week 49, from a patient treated with tofacitinib. The sequence was collected from a human donor with alopecia areata. This sequence joins TRBV11-3 and TRBJ1-2; D is unresolved. The CDR3: CASGFGYGYTF. DNA for the CDR3: TGTGCCTCAGGCTTCGGCTATGGCTACACCTTC.